This T cell receptor beta chain was sequenced during a study of control samples from healthy donors and cancer patients. The CDR3 has 14 residues. V lost 10 bases to trimming and J lost 0 bases, with 16 bases between them. Germline loops: CDR1 MNHEY, CDR2 SMNVEV (reference sequence). Some clones are missing from TCRdb's copy, which holds only in-frame ones; the method was immunoSEQ multiplex PCR. The top ten hold around 7.6% of the sample, which has 100,000 to 150,000 clones, roughly nine tenths seen once. Sample: PBMCs. This sequence was found in a man aged 50 or older with head and neck cancer. V gene TRBV27 combines with J gene TRBJ2-7; D may be TRBD1 or TRBD2 (5 bases each). CDR3 in amino acids: CATKRGPSSYEQYF. As DNA, the CDR3 is TGTGCCACCAAACGGGGACCGAGCTCCTACGAGCAGTACTTC.